This entry describes one T cell receptor beta chain. Its matching antigen is unknown. This specimen comes from a study of CD8+ T cells in alopecia areata. Overall study context: The drug, oral tofacitinib, was given to treated patients at 5 to 10 mg twice daily. Study-wide results and limits: Whether baseline CD8+ expansion is linked to response remains uncertain, given a single nonresponder. Scalp repertoires also include resident alphabeta T cells from normal skin.

Extraction and reverse transcription of RNA yielded cDNA as the sequencing template. The data were produced by immunoSEQ multiplex PCR, yet TCRdb's version contains in-frame clones alone and is incomplete. The sample has approximately 190,000 clones, roughly 60% seen once. The treatment denotes: oral pan-JAK inhibitor, 5-10 mg twice daily. Germline assignment: CDR1 SGDLS and CDR2 YYNGEE. The length of the CDR3 is 17 residues. V lost 0 bases and J lost 1; bases outside the gene matches: 6. The chain is built from TRBV9 and TRBJ2-2, with 7 bases aligning to TRBD2. The input for sequencing was CD4+ T cells sorted from blood, taken at week 24, from a patient treated with tofacitinib. This sequence was found in a human donor with alopecia areata. The CDR3 sequence: CASSVAEGRGNTGELFF. In DNA, the CDR3 is TGTGCCAGCAGCGTAGCCGAGGGGAGGGGGAACACCGGGGAGCTGTTTTTT.